This T cell receptor beta chain was retrieved from a study of beta chain features in type 1 diabetes. Study as a whole: In all, some 100 million sorted cells from all samples were analyzed. General study results and limits: In every one of the four CD4+ subsets, TCRB CDR3s were moderately but significantly shorter in Type 1 diabetes patients.

CDR3 length: 14 residues. Germline V gives CDR1 SNHLY, CDR2 FYNNEI. V shed 4 bases and J 3 bases; nucleotides not matched to a gene: 5. Reverse transcription of all isolated RNA meant that expressed TCRB transcripts were sequenced. Method: immunoSEQ multiplex PCR; TCRdb's copy keeps in-frame clones and lacks some. There are around 710,000 clones in the sample; 9.5% to 15% occur only once, and more than 0.1% lies in the top ten. This clone was seen a few times. Its specificity is not known. The chain recombines TRBV2 with TRBJ2-5; 7 bases are a match to TRBD1. Specimen: naive CD4+ T cells from blood. This TCR came from a young man with type 1 diabetes. CDR3: CASSASTGKETQYF. The CDR3 DNA reads TGTGCCAGCAGTGCCTCGACAGGGAAAGAGACCCAGTACTTC.